These 18 T cell receptor beta chains were sequenced from one sample in a study of T cells in Graves' hyperthyroidism and ophthalmopathy. TCR beta CDR3 sequences were amplified from RNA transcripts. Researchers ran a first-round RT-PCR on the TCR CDR3 using the HTBI primer set. TCRdb ran MiXCR on the multiplex PCR reads and lists one entry per CDR3 protein. The data contain about 53,000 distinct CDR3 sequences, roughly 50% of them singletons. The material sequenced was blood. These receptors all stem from a woman in her twenties or thirties with Graves' ophthalmopathy.

This clonotype is judged medium-sized. The rearrangement uses TRBV2 and TRBJ2-1; 14 bases are shared with TRBD2. V dropped 10 bases and J dropped 10; count of bases not matched to a gene: 12. CDR1 and CDR2 from the germline V gene are SNHLY and FYNNEI. This CDR3 spans 15 amino acids. CDR3 sequence reads: CATEPTSGRAQEQFF. The DNA of the CDR3 is TGTGCCACCGAACCGACTAGCGGGAGGGCCCAGGAGCAGTTCTTC.

This chain links TRBV6-4 with TRBJ1-2, with D unclear. The V and J ends lost 5 bases and 2 bases respectively, with 12 bases between them. The CDR3 is 14 residues long. The germline gives CDR1 MRHNA, CDR2 SNTAGT. The CDR3 loop is CASSFIDSNYGYTF. Here the CDR3 DNA reads TGTGCCAGCAGTTTCATTGACTCGAACTATGGCTACACCTTC.

The chain is built from TRBV2 and TRBJ2-1, with 11 bases lining up with TRBD2. Germline V CDR1 and CDR2: SNHLY, FYNNEI. J was trimmed by 8 bases and V by 7 bases; bases with no gene match: 7. This CDR3 has 14 amino acids. The CDR3: CASNRIAGGDEQFF. CDR3 coding DNA: TGTGCCAGCAACCGAATAGCGGGAGGGGATGAGCAGTTCTTC.

This clonotype was detected ten times or more. For the CDR3, the DNA is TGTGCCAGCAACCCCGGGGGGACTTCCTACGAGCAGTACTTC. This gives the protein CASNPGGTSYEQYF. The chain recombines TRBV28 with TRBJ2-7, with 7 nucleotides matching TRBD2. Trimming at V came to 7 bases and at J to 1 base, leaving 7 bases not matched to a gene. Germline assignment: CDR1 MDHEN and CDR2 SYDVKM. The CDR3 sequence is 14 residues long.

This clonotype was observed at least ten times. The rearrangement links TRBV6-1 to TRBJ1-5; D unclear. V shed 2 bases and J shed 4 bases, with 3 bases lying between them. Germline values: CDR1 MNHNS, CDR2 SASEGT. The CDR3 length is 12 residues. The CDR3 is CASSERNQPQHF. The CDR3 coding sequence is TGTGCCAGCAGTGAACGAAATCAGCCCCAGCATTTT.

As regards this clonotype: One base away lies a much larger clone, so this may be a sequencing read error. This CDR3 is CASSPSQSAYEQYF. The CDR3, as DNA: TGTGCCAGCAGCCCTAGCCAGAGCGCCTACGAGCAGTACTTC. The V and J genes are TRBV3-1 and TRBJ2-7; D might be TRBD2 (5 bases). Germline CDR1 is LGHDT and CDR2 is YNNKEL (reference sequence). Trimming removed 4 bases from V and 2 bases from J, with 12 bases in between. The CDR3 sequence is 14 residues long.

This clonotype was counted ten times or more. The DNA for the CDR3 is TGTGCCAGCAGGGCACGATCAGGGGGAAAGGACTACGAGCAGTACTTC. Translating gives CASRARSGGKDYEQYF. The chain has TRBV6-1 and TRBJ2-7, with 7 nucleotides matching TRBD1. The J segment lost 3 bases and the V segment lost 6 bases, leaving 14 bases of the junction unmatched. Germline V gene lookup returns CDR1 MNHNS and CDR2 SASEGT. The CDR3 runs 16 residues.

The chain has TRBV29-1 and TRBJ2-1; 11 positions agree with TRBD2. Germline V gene lookup returns CDR1 SQVTM and CDR2 ANQGSEA. V lost 8 bases, J lost 4 bases, and 4 bases stayed unmatched. This CDR3 spans 13 amino acids. The CDR3: CSSSGRSYNEQFF. CDR3 DNA sequence: TGCAGCTCTAGCGGGAGGTCATACAATGAGCAGTTCTTC.

This clonotype was recorded at least ten times. V gene TRBV7-2 combines with J gene TRBJ1-5; TRBD1 aligns across 9 bases. Germline CDR1 reads SGHTA; CDR2 reads FQGNSA. The CDR3 consists of 16 residues. The V and J ends lost 1 base and 4 bases, in that order; junction bases with no gene match: 5. The CDR3 DNA reads as TGTGCCAGCAGCTTAGTGGCGACAGGGGGGAATCAGCCCCAGCATTTT. It yields the protein CASSLVATGGNQPQHF.

This clonotype was recorded at least ten times. Here the CDR3 reads CASSWYREDYGYTF. Here the CDR3 DNA reads TGTGCCAGTAGTTGGTACAGGGAGGACTATGGCTACACCTTC. This chain links TRBV19 with TRBJ1-2, with D perhaps matching TRBD1 (6 bases). The CDR3 is 14 residues long. CDR1 LNHDA and CDR2 SQIVND come from the germline V gene (reference sequence). Trimming took off 5 bases at V and 3 bases at J, with 13 bases between the two ends. The variable domain in full, with the rest retrieved from reference TRBV19 and TRBJ1-2, is DGGITQSPKYLFRKEGQNVTLSCEQNLNHDAMYWYRQDPGQGLRLIYYSQIVNDFQKGDIAEGYSVSREKKESFPLTVTSAQKNPTAFYLCASSWYREDYGYTFGSGTRLTVV.

This clonotype has more than one count but fewer than ten. DNA of the CDR3: TGTGCCAGCAGCCAAGAGTCTTCCGGAGCTAGCGGGATTCTAAATGAGCAGTTCTTC. This gives the protein CASSQESSGASGILNEQFF. The chain has TRBV3-1 and TRBJ2-1, with 9 bases that match TRBD2. The CDR3 length is 19 residues. The V gene end was trimmed by 0 bases and the J gene end by 7 bases; junction bases not matched to a gene: 16. The V gene's germline CDR1 is LGHDT and CDR2 YNNKEL (reference sequence).

This clonotype was counted many times. The CDR3 bases are TGTGCCACCAGCAGAGGCGGGATTACAGATACGCAGTATTTT. Encoded protein: CATSRGGITDTQYF. This chain connects TRBV15 to TRBJ2-3; the D gene is possibly TRBD2 (6 bases). Germline V CDR1 and CDR2: LNHNV, YYDKDF (reference sequence). V lost 1 base, J lost 3 bases, and 8 bases lay in between. The CDR3 has 14 residues. Filled out from reference TRBV15 and TRBJ2-3, the complete variable domain reads DAMVIQNPRYQVTQFGKPVTLSCSQTLNHNVMYWYQQKSSQAPKLLFHYYDKDFNNEADTPDNFQSRRPNTSFCFLDIRSPGLGDTAMYLCATSRGGITDTQYFGPGTRLTVL.

This rearrangement joins TRBV2 to TRBJ1-2; 8 bases are shared with TRBD1. With V trimmed by 5 bases and J by 7 bases, 12 bases remained unmatched. The CDR3 is 15 amino acids. CDR1 SNHLY and CDR2 FYNNEI come from the germline V gene. CDR3 in amino acids: CASSSTGTGLPGYTF. CDR3 nucleotides: TGTGCCAGCAGTTCTACAGGGACAGGTCTACCTGGCTACACCTTC.

This clonotype was detected ten times or more. The V and J genes are TRBV7-9 and TRBJ2-6; D is undetermined. The CDR3 consists of 15 residues. Germline-derived CDR1 and CDR2 are SEHNR and FQNEAQ (reference sequence). V was cut by 5 bases and J by 3 bases, with 11 bases left in between. DNA of the CDR3: TGTGCCAGCAGCGTCGAGTTGTTTGGGGCCAACGTCCTGACTTTC. Translated: CASSVELFGANVLTF.

Relative to its sample, this clonotype is medium-sized. The chain links TRBV19 to TRBJ1-5, with D uncertain. The germline gives CDR1 LNHDA, CDR2 SQIVND (reference sequence). Deletions cut 3 bases from V and 0 bases from J, with 6 bases between. CDR3 length: 14 amino acids. The CDR3 DNA follows: TGTGCCAGTAGTATGGGGAATAGCAATCAGCCCCAGCATTTT. It specifies CASSMGNSNQPQHF. The full variable domain, in which reference TRBV19 and TRBJ1-5 provide the parts outside the CDR3, is DGGITQSPKYLFRKEGQNVTLSCEQNLNHDAMYWYRQDPGQGLRLIYYSQIVNDFQKGDIAEGYSVSREKKESFPLTVTSAQKNPTAFYLCASSMGNSNQPQHFGDGTRLSIL.

The chain is built from TRBV6-5 and TRBJ2-7; D might be TRBD2 (5 bases). Germline V lookup: CDR1 MNHEY, CDR2 SVGAGI. Trimming stripped 5 bases from V and 5 bases from J, with 25 bases between. This CDR3 spans 17 amino acids. CDR3 residues: CASSPSSGFATAHEQYF. CDR3 nucleotide sequence: TGTGCCAGCAGTCCTAGTTCGGGGTTCGCAACTGCCCACGAGCAGTACTTC.

This clonotype was seen repeatedly, ten times or more. This chain uses TRBV6-5 with TRBJ1-2; tentatively, D is TRBD1 (6 bases). Germline assignment: CDR1 MNHEY and CDR2 SVGAGI. V dropped 7 bases and J dropped 7 bases, with 13 bases sitting between them. This CDR3 is 12 amino acids long. The CDR3 loop is CASTDWTAGYTF. CDR3 in DNA: TGTGCCAGCACCGACTGGACAGCTGGCTACACCTTC.

The chain carries TRBV29-1 and TRBJ2-1; D assignment may be TRBD1 or TRBD2 (5 bases each). The germline gives CDR1 SQVTM, CDR2 ANQGSEA. The CDR3 covers 12 residues. V was cut by 3 bases and J by 7 bases, with 10 bases left in between. The CDR3 DNA is TGCAGCGTTGACGGGGCTCGGAATGAGCAGTTCTTC. Translated: CSVDGARNEQFF.